This T cell receptor beta chain came from a study of blood T cell repertoires in COVID-19. This clone has a handful of counts. Seattle participants joined during active infection and were tracked over time. Here immunoSEQ multiplex PCR was the method, and the copy in TCRdb shows in-frame clones only, minus some. The repertoire consists of 150,000 to 200,000 clones, with about four fifths occurring once and the leading ten covering over 5%. V lost 0 bases, J lost 9 bases, and 0 bases stayed unmatched. CDR3 size: 12 residues. CDR1 and CDR2 from the germline V gene are SGDLS and YYNGEE. The sequenced sample consisted of peripheral blood. The TCR comes from a middle-aged woman with COVID-19, enrolled during active disease. The rearrangement joins TRBV9 to TRBJ1-3, with 7 bases fitting TRBD1. CDR3: CASSVEGATIYF. Written as DNA, the CDR3 is TGTGCCAGCAGCGTAGAGGGGGCCACCATATATTTT.